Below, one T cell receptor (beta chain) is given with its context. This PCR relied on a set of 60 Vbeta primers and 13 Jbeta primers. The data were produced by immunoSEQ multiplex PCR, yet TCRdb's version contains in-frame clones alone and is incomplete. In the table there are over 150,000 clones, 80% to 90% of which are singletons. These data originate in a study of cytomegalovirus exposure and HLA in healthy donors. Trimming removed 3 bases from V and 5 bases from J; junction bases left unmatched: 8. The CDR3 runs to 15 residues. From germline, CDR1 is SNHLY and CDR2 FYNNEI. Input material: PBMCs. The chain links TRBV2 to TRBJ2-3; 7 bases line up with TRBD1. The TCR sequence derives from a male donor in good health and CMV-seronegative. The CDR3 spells CASSDEGAVGDTQYF. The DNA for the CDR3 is TGTGCCAGCAGTGATGAGGGGGCGGTGGGAGATACGCAGTATTTT.